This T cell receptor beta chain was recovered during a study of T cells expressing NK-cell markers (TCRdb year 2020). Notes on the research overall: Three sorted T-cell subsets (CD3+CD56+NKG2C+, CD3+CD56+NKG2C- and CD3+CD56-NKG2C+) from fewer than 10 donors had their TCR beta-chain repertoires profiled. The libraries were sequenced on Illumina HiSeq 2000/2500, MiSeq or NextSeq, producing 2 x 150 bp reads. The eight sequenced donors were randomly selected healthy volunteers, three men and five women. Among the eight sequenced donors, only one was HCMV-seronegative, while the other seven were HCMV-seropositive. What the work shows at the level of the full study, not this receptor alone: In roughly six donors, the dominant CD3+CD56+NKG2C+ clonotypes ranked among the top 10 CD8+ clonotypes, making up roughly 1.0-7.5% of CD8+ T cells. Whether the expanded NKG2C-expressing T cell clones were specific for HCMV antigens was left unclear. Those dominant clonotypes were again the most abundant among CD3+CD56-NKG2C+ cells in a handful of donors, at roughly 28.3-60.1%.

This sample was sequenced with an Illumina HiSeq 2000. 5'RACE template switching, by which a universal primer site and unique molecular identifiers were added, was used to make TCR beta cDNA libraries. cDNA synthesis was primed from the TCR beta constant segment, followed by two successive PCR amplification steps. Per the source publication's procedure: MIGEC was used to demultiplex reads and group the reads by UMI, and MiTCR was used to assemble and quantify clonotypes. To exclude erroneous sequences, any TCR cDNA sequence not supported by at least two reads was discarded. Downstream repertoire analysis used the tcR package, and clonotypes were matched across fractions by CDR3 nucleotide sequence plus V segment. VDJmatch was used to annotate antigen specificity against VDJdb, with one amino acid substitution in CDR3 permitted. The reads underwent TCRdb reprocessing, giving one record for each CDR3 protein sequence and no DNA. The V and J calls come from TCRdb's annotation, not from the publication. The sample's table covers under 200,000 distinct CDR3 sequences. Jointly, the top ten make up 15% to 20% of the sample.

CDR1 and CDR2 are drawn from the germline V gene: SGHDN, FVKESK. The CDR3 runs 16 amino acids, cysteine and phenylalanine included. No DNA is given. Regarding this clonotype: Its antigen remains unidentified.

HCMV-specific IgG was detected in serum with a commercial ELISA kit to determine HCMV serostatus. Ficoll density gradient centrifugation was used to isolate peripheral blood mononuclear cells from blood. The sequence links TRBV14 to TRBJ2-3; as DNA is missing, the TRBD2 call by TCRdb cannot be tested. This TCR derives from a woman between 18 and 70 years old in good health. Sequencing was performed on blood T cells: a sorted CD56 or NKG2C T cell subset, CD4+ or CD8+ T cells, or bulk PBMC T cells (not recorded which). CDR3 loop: CASSPLGGLTTDTQYF.